The rows below give T cell receptor beta chains drawn from one sample of a study of vaccination effects on CD4 cells after COVID-19. The method was immunoSEQ multiplex PCR; TCRdb's version includes in-frame clones alone and lacks a portion of them. The table shows about 73,000 clones, with roughly 79% occurring only once. The antigens for these receptors are not known. The sequencing here drew on CD4+ T cells from PBMCs cultured with HCoV-NL63 spike peptides, taken before COVID-19 vaccination. All receptors derive from a human donor who received a COVID-19 vaccine. The CDR3 runs from the conserved cysteine through the conserved F or W. D genes are given only for firm matches. The size field is filled for only some rows; it gives once, few, many or a size class.

d_call,clone_size,j_call,v_call,cdr3_nt,cdr3_aa
-,-,TRBJ2-2,TRBV5-1,TGCGCCAGCAGCTTGATGCGCGGGGAGCTGTTTTTT,CASSLMRGELFF
-,few,TRBJ1-6,TRBV4-1,TGCGCCAGCAGCCAAGATAGTCAGGGGCGTAATTCACCCCTCCACTTT,CASSQDSQGRNSPLHF
-,-,TRBJ2-3,TRBV5-1,TGCGCCAGCAAAAGAGGAATAATTAGCACAGATACGCAGTATTTT,CASKRGIISTDTQYF
TRBD2,-,TRBJ2-1,TRBV2,TGTGCCAGCATTGAATCTGGACTAGCGGGGTCTGAGCAGTTCTTC,CASIESGLAGSEQFF
-,-,TRBJ1-2,TRBV6-1,TGTGCCAGCAGTGAAGCGGGTATTGCAGATTACTATGGCTACACCTTC,CASSEAGIADYYGYTF
-,-,TRBJ1-3,TRBV10-2,TGCGCCAGCACTTGGGACTCTGGAAACACCATATATTTT,CASTWDSGNTIYF
-,-,TRBJ2-2,TRBV5-6,TGTGCCAGCAGCTTGAGGGGCCAGATCGCCGGGGAGCTGTTTTTT,CASSLRGQIAGELFF
-,-,TRBJ1-2,TRBV19,TGTGCCAGTAGTATAGGCCTCGGGGAATATGGCTACACCTTC,CASSIGLGEYGYTF
TRBD1,-,TRBJ1-2,TRBV19,TGTGCCAGTAGTATCGGGACAGGCCGCGACTATGGCTACACCTTC,CASSIGTGRDYGYTF
-,-,TRBJ1-3,TRBV7-9,TGTGCCAGCAGCTTAGTTTACAGGGTCTCTGGAAACACCATATATTTT,CASSLVYRVSGNTIYF
-,few,TRBJ1-2,TRBV7-2,TGTGCCAGCAGCTTAAACCCAGGCCGCTATGGCTACACCTTC,CASSLNPGRYGYTF
TRBD1,few,TRBJ1-4,TRBV7-2,TGTGCCAGCAGCTTGGACAGGGCAACTAATGAAAAACTGTTTTTT,CASSLDRATNEKLFF
-,few,TRBJ2-2,TRBV7-3,TGTGCCAGCAGCTTAGAAGCGAACACCGGGGAGCTGTTTTTT,CASSLEANTGELFF
-,-,TRBJ1-5,TRBV6-6,TGTGCCAGAGGGATGGGCAATCAGCCCCAGCATTTT,CARGMGNQPQHF
-,-,TRBJ2-5,TRBV6-5,TGTGCCAGCAGTTACGGTGCCAGCCAAGAGACCCAGTACTTC,CASSYGASQETQYF
-,few,TRBJ1-3,TRBV3-1/TRBV3-2,TGTGCCAGCAGCCAAGATACGGGGGGGCCGGGAAACACCATATATTTT,CASSQDTGGPGNTIYF
TRBD2,-,TRBJ2-3,TRBV30,TGTGCCTGGAGACTAGCGGGGGAGTCAGATACGCAGTATTTT,CAWRLAGESDTQYF
-,-,TRBJ1-3,TRBV5-4,TGTGCCAGCAGTTTCACGACAGGACTTCAGAGAGGAAACACCATATATTTT,CASSFTTGLQRGNTIYF
TRBD2,-,TRBJ2-2,TRBV5-6,TGTGCCAGCAGCTCAAGACTAGCGGGGAACACCGGGGAGCTGTTTTTT,CASSSRLAGNTGELFF
TRBD1,once,TRBJ1-3,TRBV24-1,TGTGCCACCGCGACAGGGGCTGGAAACACCATATATTTT,CATATGAGNTIYF
-,-,TRBJ1-5,TRBV11-3,TGTGCCAGCAGCACGAAGTTGGCCCCGGGGCCCCAGCATTTT,CASSTKLAPGPQHF
TRBD1,-,TRBJ1-2,TRBV6-5,TGTGCCAGCAGTCTGGGACAGGTCTATGGCTACACCTTC,CASSLGQVYGYTF
TRBD1,few,TRBJ2-2,TRBV5-1,TGCGCCAGCAGCCCGACAGGGCCGAACACCGGGGAGCTGTTTTTT,CASSPTGPNTGELFF
TRBD2,-,TRBJ2-3,TRBV19,TGTGCCAGTAGGAAGCGGGGCCCGCTCGAAGATACGCAGTATTTT,CASRKRGPLEDTQYF
-,-,TRBJ1-2,TRBV19,TGTGCCAGTAGTGCCCGGGGGGAGGCGGTTGGCTACACCTTC,CASSARGEAVGYTF
TRBD1,-,TRBJ2-3,TRBV6-2/TRBV6-3,TGTGCCAGCAGTTACGGGACAGGCGACACAGATACGCAGTATTTT,CASSYGTGDTDTQYF
TRBD1,-,TRBJ2-3,TRBV6-6,TGTGCCAGCAGGGGTCAGGGGGCGAAAGATACGCAGTATTTT,CASRGQGAKDTQYF
TRBD2,-,TRBJ2-5,TRBV20-1,TGCAGTGCTAGTCATAGCGGGGGGGCCGGGGAGACCCAGTACTTC,CSASHSGGAGETQYF
TRBD2,-,TRBJ2-1,TRBV6-4,TGTGCCAGCAGTGACTCAGTTAGCGGGGGGGCCAATGAGCAGTTCTTC,CASSDSVSGGANEQFF
-,-,TRBJ2-2,TRBV24-1,TGTGCCACCAGTGACCCGACAGGCGCCTCGGGGGTCACCGGGGAGCTGTTTTTT,CATSDPTGASGVTGELFF
-,few,TRBJ1-5,TRBV30,TGTGCCTGGAGTGTATCCCCAATTGCTGAGGGCAATCAGCCCCAGCATTTT,CAWSVSPIAEGNQPQHF
-,-,TRBJ1-2,TRBV7-2,TGTGCCAGCAGCCCCCTGGGACCGGCGTCGGAGGGCTACACCTTC,CASSPLGPASEGYTF
TRBD2,-,TRBJ2-3,TRBV7-3,TGTGCCAGCAGTACAGAGCGGGGGGTCAACACAGATACGCAGTATTTT,CASSTERGVNTDTQYF